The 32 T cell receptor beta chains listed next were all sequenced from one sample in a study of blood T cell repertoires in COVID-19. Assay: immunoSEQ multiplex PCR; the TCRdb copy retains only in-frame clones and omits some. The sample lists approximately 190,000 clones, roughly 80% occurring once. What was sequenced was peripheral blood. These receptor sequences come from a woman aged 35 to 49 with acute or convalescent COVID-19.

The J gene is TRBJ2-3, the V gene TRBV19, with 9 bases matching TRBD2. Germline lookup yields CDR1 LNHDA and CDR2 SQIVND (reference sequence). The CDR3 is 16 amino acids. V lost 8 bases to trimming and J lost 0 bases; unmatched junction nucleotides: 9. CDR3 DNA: TGTGCCAGTCGCGGGGGGGAGGCAACTAGCACAGATACGCAGTATTTT. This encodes CASRGGEATSTDTQYF.

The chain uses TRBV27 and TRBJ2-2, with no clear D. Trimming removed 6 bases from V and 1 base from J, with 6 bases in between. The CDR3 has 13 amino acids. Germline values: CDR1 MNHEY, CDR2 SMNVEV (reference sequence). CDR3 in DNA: TGTGCCAGCAGCCTCGGGAACACCGGGGAGCTGTTTTTT. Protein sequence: CASSLGNTGELFF.

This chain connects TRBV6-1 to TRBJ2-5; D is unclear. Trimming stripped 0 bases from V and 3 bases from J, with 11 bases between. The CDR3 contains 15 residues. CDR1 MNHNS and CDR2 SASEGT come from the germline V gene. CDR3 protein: CASSEARWVEETQYF. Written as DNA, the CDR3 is TGTGCCAGCAGTGAAGCGCGGTGGGTGGAAGAGACCCAGTACTTC.

CDR3 coding DNA: TGTGCCAGCAGCCTAAGGACTAGCGGAAACGGCCATGAGCAGTTCTTC. Protein sequence: CASSLRTSGNGHEQFF. The chain employs TRBV6-2 or TRBV6-3 and TRBJ2-1; 10 nucleotides match TRBD2. The CDR3 has 16 residues. V shed 6 bases and J 8 bases; nucleotides not matched to a gene: 13. Germline V gene data show CDR1 as MNHEY and CDR2 as SVGEGT.

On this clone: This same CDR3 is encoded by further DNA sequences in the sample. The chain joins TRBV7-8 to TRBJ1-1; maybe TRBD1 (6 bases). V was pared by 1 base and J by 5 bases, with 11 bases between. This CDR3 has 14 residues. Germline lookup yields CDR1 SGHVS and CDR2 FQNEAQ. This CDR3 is CASSLVGRGTEAFF. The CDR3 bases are TGTGCCAGCAGCTTAGTAGGCAGGGGAACTGAAGCTTTCTTT.

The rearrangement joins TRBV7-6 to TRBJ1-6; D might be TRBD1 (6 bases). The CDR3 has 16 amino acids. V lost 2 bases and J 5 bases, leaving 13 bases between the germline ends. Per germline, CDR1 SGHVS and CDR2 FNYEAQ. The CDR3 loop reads CASSLLRTEDNSPLHF. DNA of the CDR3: TGTGCCAGCAGCTTACTTAGGACAGAAGATAATTCACCCCTCCACTTT. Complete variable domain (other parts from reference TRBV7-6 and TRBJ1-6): GAGVSQSPRYKVTKRGQDVALRCDPISGHVSLYWYRQALGQGPEFLTYFNYEAQQDKSGLPNDRFSAERPEGSISTLTIQRTEQRDSAMYRCASSLLRTEDNSPLHFGNGTRLTVT.

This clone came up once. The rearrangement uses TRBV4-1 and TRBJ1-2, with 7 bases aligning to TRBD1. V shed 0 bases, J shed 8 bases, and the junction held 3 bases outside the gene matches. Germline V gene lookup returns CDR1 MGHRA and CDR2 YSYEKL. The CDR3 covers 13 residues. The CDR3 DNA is TGCGCCAGCAGCCAAGATCAGGGGGGCGGCTACACCTTC. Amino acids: CASSQDQGGGYTF.

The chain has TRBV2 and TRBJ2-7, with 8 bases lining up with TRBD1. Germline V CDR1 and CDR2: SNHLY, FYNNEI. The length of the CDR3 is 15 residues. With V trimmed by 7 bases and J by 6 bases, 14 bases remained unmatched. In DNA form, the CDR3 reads TGTGCCAGCACCGAAGAAATCGGGACAGGAGGCGAGCAGTACTTC. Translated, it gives CASTEEIGTGGEQYF.

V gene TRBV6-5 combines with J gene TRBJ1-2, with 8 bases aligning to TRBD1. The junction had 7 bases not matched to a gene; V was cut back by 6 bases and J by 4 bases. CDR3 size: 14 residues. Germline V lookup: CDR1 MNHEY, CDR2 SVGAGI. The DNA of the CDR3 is TGTGCCAGCAGCCCGGACAGGGCCTCCTATGGCTACACCTTC. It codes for CASSPDRASYGYTF.

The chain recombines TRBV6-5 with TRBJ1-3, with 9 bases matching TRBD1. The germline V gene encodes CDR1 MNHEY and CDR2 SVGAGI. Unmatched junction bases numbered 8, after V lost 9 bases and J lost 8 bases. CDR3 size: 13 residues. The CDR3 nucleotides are TGTGCCAGGGCAACAGGGGGCGTCGACACCATATATTTT. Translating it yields CARATGGVDTIYF.

CDR3 residues: CASSRGGMAYEQYF. The CDR3 DNA reads as TGTGCCAGCAGCCGGGGAGGAATGGCCTACGAGCAGTACTTC. The chain links TRBV7-2 to TRBJ2-7; TRBD2 might be the D (6 bases). CDR3 size: 14 residues. Germline CDR1 SGHTA, CDR2 FQGNSA. The germline V and J ends were trimmed by 5 bases and 2 bases, with 13 bases remaining between them. Supplemented by reference TRBV7-2 and TRBJ2-7, the full variable domain reads GAGVSQSPSNKVTEKGKDVELRCDPISGHTALYWYRQSLGQGLEFLIYFQGNSAPDKSGLPSDRFSAERTGGSVSTLTIQRTQQEDSAVYLCASSRGGMAYEQYFGPGTRLTVT.

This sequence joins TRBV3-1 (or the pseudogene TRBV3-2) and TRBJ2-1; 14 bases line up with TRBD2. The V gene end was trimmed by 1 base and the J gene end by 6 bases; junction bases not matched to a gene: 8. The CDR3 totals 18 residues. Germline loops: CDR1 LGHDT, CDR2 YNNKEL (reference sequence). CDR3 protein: CASSQGTSGRNWVNEQFF. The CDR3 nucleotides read TGTGCCAGCAGCCAAGGGACTAGCGGGAGGAACTGGGTCAATGAGCAGTTCTTC.

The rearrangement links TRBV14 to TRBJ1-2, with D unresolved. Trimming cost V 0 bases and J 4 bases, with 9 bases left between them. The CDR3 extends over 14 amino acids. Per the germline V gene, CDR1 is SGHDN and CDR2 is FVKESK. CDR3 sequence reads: CASSQDIGSYGYTF. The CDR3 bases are TGTGCCAGCAGCCAAGATATCGGTTCCTATGGCTACACCTTC.

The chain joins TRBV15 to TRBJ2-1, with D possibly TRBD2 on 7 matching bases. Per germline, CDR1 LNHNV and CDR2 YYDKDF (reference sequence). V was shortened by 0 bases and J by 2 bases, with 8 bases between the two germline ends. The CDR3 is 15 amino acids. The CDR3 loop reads CATSREGGAYNEQFF. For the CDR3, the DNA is TGTGCCACCAGCAGAGAAGGGGGGGCCTACAATGAGCAGTTCTTC.

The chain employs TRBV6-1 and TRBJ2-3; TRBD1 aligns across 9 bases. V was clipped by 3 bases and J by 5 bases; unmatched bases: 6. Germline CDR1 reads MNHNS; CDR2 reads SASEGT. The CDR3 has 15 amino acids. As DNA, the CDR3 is TGTGCCAGCAGTGACCTGGACAGGGGAGGAGATACGCAGTATTTT. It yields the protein CASSDLDRGGDTQYF.

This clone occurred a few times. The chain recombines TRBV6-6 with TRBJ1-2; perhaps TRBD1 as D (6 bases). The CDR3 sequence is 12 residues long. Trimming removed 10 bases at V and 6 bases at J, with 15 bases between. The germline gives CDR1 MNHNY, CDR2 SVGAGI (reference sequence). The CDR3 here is CATSRGTDGYTF. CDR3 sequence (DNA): TGTGCCACCTCCAGGGGCACCGATGGCTACACCTTC.

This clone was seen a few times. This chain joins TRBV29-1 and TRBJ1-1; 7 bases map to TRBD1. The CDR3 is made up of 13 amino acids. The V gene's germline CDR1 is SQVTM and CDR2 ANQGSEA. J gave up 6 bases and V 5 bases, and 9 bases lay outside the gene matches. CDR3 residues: CSVNRGGGAEAFF. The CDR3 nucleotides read TGCAGCGTTAACAGGGGAGGTGGGGCTGAAGCTTTCTTT.

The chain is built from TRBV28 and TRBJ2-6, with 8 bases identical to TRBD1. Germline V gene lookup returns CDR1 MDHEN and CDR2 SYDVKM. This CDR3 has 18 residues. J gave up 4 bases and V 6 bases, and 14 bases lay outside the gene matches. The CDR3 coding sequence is TGTGCCAGCAGACCATCGGACAGGGTCTGGTTGGGGGCCAACGTCCTGACTTTC. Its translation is CASRPSDRVWLGANVLTF.

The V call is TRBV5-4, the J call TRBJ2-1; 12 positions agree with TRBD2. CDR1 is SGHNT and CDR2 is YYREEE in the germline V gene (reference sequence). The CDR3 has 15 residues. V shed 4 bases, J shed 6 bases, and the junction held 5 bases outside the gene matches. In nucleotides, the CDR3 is TGTGCCAGCAGCCCCCTAGCGGGAGGGCCCAATGAGCAGTTCTTC. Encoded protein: CASSPLAGGPNEQFF.

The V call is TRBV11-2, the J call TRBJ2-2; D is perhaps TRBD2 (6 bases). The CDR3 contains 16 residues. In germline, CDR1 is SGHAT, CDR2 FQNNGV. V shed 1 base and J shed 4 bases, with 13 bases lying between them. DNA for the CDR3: TGTGCCAGCAGCTTAGTTTCCGGGCGGGGCACCGGGGAGCTGTTTTTT. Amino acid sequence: CASSLVSGRGTGELFF.

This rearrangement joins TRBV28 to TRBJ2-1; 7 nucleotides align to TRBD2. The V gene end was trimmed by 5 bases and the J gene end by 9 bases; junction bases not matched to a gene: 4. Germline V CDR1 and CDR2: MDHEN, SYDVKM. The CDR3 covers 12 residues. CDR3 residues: CASSLSGIEQFF. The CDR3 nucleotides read TGTGCCAGCAGTCTGAGCGGGATTGAGCAGTTCTTC.

The CDR3 spells CASSELFLGGKLFF. DNA for the CDR3: TGTGCCAGCAGTGAATTATTTCTGGGAGGAAAACTGTTTTTT. The V and J genes are TRBV25-1 and TRBJ1-4; D gene uncertain. V was shortened by 1 base and J by 10 bases, with 13 bases between the two germline ends. This CDR3 is built from 14 residues. Germline CDR1 and CDR2: MGHDK and SYGVNS.

CDR3 sequence: CASSGGFSPGQETQYF. CDR3 DNA: TGCGCCAGCAGCGGAGGGTTTTCCCCGGGACAAGAGACCCAGTACTTC. V gene TRBV5-1 combines with J gene TRBJ2-5, with a weak D call TRBD2 (6 bases). Germline loops: CDR1 SGHRS, CDR2 YFSETQ. CDR3 length: 16 amino acids. With 4 bases removed from V and 2 bases from J, the gap between germline ends came to 18 bases.

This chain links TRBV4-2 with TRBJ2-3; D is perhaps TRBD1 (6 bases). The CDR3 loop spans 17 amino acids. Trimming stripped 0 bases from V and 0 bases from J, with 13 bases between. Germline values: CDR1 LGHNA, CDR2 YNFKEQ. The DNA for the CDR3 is TGTGCCAGCAGCCAAGATGCCCCGGGACAAAGCACAGATACGCAGTATTTT. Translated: CASSQDAPGQSTDTQYF.

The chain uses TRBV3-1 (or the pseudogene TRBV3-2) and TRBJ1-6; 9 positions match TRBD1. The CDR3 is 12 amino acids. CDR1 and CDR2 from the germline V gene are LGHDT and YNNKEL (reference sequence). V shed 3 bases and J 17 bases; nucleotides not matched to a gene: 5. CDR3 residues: CASSQAGTGFHF. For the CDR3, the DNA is TGTGCCAGCAGCCAGGCCGGGACAGGGTTCCACTTT.

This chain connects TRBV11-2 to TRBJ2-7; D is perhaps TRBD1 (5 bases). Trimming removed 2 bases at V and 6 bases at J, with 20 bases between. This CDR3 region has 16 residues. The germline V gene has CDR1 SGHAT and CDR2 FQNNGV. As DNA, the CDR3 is TGTGCCAGCAGCTTAAGTGGCGGCAGGGCCAGCACCGAGCAGTACTTC. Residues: CASSLSGGRASTEQYF.

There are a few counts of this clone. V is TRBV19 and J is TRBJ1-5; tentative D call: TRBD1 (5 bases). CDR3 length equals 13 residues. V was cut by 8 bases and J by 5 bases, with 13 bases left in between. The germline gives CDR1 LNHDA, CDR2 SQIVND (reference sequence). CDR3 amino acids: CASGGGRDQPQHF. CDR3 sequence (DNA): TGTGCCAGTGGGGGTGGGAGGGATCAGCCCCAGCATTTT.

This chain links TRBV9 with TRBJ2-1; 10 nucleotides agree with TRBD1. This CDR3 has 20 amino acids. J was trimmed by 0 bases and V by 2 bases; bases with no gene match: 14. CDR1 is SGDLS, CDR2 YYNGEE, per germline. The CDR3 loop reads CASSVPGQGKLPSSYNEQFF. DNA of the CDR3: TGTGCCAGCAGCGTCCCGGGACAGGGGAAACTACCAAGCTCCTACAATGAGCAGTTCTTC. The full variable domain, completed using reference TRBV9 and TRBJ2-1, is DSGVTQTPKHLITATGQRVTLRCSPRSGDLSVYWYQQSLDQGLQFLIQYYNGEERAKGNILERFSAQQFPDLHSELNLSSLELGDSALYFCASSVPGQGKLPSSYNEQFFGPGTRLTVL.

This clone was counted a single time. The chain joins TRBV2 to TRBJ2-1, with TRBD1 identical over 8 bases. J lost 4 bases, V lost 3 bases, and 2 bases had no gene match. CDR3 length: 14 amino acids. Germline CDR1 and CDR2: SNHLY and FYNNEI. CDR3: CASSDRGQYNEQFF. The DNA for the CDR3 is TGTGCCAGCAGTGACAGGGGGCAATACAATGAGCAGTTCTTC.

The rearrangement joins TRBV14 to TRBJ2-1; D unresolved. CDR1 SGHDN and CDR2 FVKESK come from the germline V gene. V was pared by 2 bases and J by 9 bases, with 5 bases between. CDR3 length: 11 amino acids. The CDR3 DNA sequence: TGTGCCAGCAGCCAACTCGGTGAGCAGTTCTTC. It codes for CASSQLGEQFF.

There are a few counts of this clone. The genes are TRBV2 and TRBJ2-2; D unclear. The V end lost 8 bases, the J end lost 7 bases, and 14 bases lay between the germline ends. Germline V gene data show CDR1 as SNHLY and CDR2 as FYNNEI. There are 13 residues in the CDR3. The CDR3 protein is CASGGELSGELFF. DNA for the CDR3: TGTGCCAGCGGCGGAGAGCTAAGCGGGGAGCTGTTTTTT.

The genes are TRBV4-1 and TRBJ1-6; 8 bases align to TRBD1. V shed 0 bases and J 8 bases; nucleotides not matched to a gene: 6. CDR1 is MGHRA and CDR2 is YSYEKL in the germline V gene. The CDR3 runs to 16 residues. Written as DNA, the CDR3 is TGCGCCAGCAGCCAAGAAGGGGGACAGGCTTATTCACCCCTCCACTTT. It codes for CASSQEGGQAYSPLHF.